This entry lists 14 T cell receptor beta chains sequenced from one sample in a study of T cells in Graves' hyperthyroidism and ophthalmopathy. The TCR beta CDR3 regions underwent amplification using RNA transcripts as the source. First-round RT-PCR targeting the TCR CDR3 was performed with the HTBI primer set. MiXCR, run by TCRdb on the multiplex PCR reads, gives a single entry per CDR3 protein. The sample includes approximately 420,000 distinct CDR3 sequences, 15% of them seen just once. The sequencing sample was made of blood. The source is a woman aged 25 to 45 with Graves' hyperthyroidism.

This clonotype was recorded many times. The chain is built from TRBV13 and TRBJ2-7, with 9 bases fitting TRBD1. The V and J ends lost 1 base and 6 bases, in that order; junction bases with no gene match: 7. This CDR3 has 15 residues. Per the germline V gene, CDR1 is PRHDT and CDR2 is FYEKMQ (reference sequence). CDR3 bases: TGTGCCAGCAGCTTAGAACGAAGACAGGGGGGCGAGCAGTACTTC. It specifies CASSLERRQGGEQYF.

This clonotype was found many times. The V and J genes are TRBV3-1 and TRBJ2-1; D gene uncertain. CDR3 length: 10 amino acids. Germline loops: CDR1 LGHDT, CDR2 YNNKEL (reference sequence). V dropped 0 bases and J dropped 9 bases, with 0 bases sitting between them. The CDR3 sequence: CASSQDEQFF. The CDR3 DNA reads as TGTGCCAGCAGCCAAGATGAGCAGTTCTTC.

The chain carries TRBV25-1 and TRBJ2-5; D remains unclear. V was trimmed by 7 bases and J by 5 bases, leaving 11 bases between them. Germline CDR1 reads MGHDK; CDR2 reads SYGVNS. This CDR3 is 12 amino acids long. This CDR3 is CASTGPRETQYF. In DNA form, the CDR3 reads TGTGCCAGCACCGGACCACGGGAGACCCAGTACTTC.

This clonotype was seen at least ten times. V gene TRBV12-3 or TRBV12-4 combines with J gene TRBJ2-3, with 14 nucleotides matching TRBD2. The CDR3 is 15 residues long. V lost 5 bases, J lost 8 bases, and 6 bases stayed unmatched. CDR3 DNA: TGTGCCAGCAGTCGACTAGCGGGAGGGCCCCTTACGCAGTATTTT. As protein: CASSRLAGGPLTQYF.

This clonotype was observed a handful of times. The chain joins TRBV28 to TRBJ1-2, with TRBD1 matching over 7 bases. Per germline, CDR1 MDHEN and CDR2 SYDVKM. CDR3 length equals 15 residues. The J segment lost 3 bases and the V segment lost 5 bases, leaving 9 bases of the junction unmatched. The CDR3 DNA reads as TGTGCCAGCAGTCCCGGACAGGACCCTTACTATGGCTACACCTTC. Translated, it gives CASSPGQDPYYGYTF.

This clonotype is termed medium-sized. This chain links TRBV11-2 with TRBJ1-2; a possible D gene is TRBD1 (5 bases). V was cut by 0 bases and J by 5 bases, with 13 bases left in between. Germline CDR1 reads SGHAT; CDR2 reads FQNNGV. The CDR3 runs 15 residues. CDR3 DNA sequence: TGTGCCAGCAGCTTAGATCGGGGCAGTAGTTATGGCTACACCTTC. It translates to CASSLDRGSSYGYTF.

The J gene is TRBJ1-1, the V gene TRBV9, with D possibly matching TRBD1 (5 bases). Germline values: CDR1 SGDLS, CDR2 YYNGEE. The CDR3 loop spans 13 amino acids. V lost 4 bases and J lost 7, with 14 bases in between. The chain's CDR3 is CASSPRGASEAFF. CDR3 in DNA: TGTGCCAGCAGCCCCAGAGGGGCCAGTGAAGCTTTCTTT.

This clonotype showed up just a few times. V gene TRBV24-1 combines with J gene TRBJ2-2; no definite D call. The CDR3 consists of 14 residues. CDR1 KGHDR and CDR2 SFDVKD come from the germline V gene. Deletions cut 4 bases from V and 4 bases from J, with 9 bases between. CDR3 amino acids: CATSDTLSTGELFF. CDR3 nucleotides: TGTGCCACCAGTGACACCCTGAGCACCGGGGAGCTGTTTTTT.

This clonotype was counted many times. This sequence joins TRBV12-3 or TRBV12-4 and TRBJ1-1; tentatively, D is TRBD1 (5 bases). The CDR3 totals 13 residues. V was shortened by 3 bases and J by 6 bases, with 11 bases between the two germline ends. CDR3 loop: CASSFSGVAEAFF. In DNA, the CDR3 is TGTGCCAGCAGTTTTTCGGGGGTTGCTGAAGCTTTCTTT.

With respect to this clonotype: A much larger clone sits a single nucleotide away, making a read error possible. The chain recombines TRBV3-1 with TRBJ2-7, with 11 bases fitting TRBD2. Losses at the gene ends were 2 bases for V and 7 bases for J; bases not matched to a gene: 1. This CDR3 contains 13 residues. Per the germline V gene, CDR1 is LGHDT and CDR2 is YNNKEL (reference sequence). The CDR3 bases are TGTGCCAGCAGCCAAATAGCGGGAGGGGAGCAGTACTTC. Amino acids: CASSQIAGGEQYF.

This CDR3 is CAWTLADRSYNEQFF. As DNA, the CDR3 is TGTGCCTGGACTCTGGCGGACCGCTCCTACAATGAGCAGTTCTTC. This sequence joins TRBV30 and TRBJ2-1, with no clear D. The CDR3 covers 15 residues. Germline V gene data show CDR1 as GTSNPN and CDR2 as SVGIG (reference sequence). V was clipped by 4 bases and J by 0 bases, with 13 bases between them.

This chain joins TRBV4-2 and TRBJ2-7; D is possibly TRBD1 or TRBD2 (5 bases each). Trimming removed 0 bases from V and 2 bases from J, with 8 bases in between. The CDR3 loop spans 14 amino acids. Germline CDR1 is LGHNA and CDR2 is YNFKEQ. The CDR3 is CASSQDPGPYEQYF. The CDR3, as DNA: TGTGCCAGCAGCCAAGATCCGGGGCCCTACGAGCAGTACTTC.

This clonotype was seen repeatedly, ten times or more. This chain links TRBV18 with TRBJ1-4; D call uncertain. The CDR3 consists of 14 residues. Deletions cut 0 bases from V and 13 bases from J, with 15 bases between. Germline V gene data show CDR1 as KGHSH and CDR2 as LQKENI. The DNA for the CDR3 is TGTGCCAGCTCACCACCGACCGGACGGTCGGGACTGTTTTTT. This gives the protein CASSPPTGRSGLFF.

This clonotype was counted between two and nine times. The rearrangement links TRBV2 to TRBJ1-5; 10 positions match TRBD1. This CDR3 region has 17 residues. V lost 6 bases and J lost 1; bases outside the gene matches: 9. Germline-derived CDR1 and CDR2 are SNHLY and FYNNEI. The CDR3 is CASSDGTGDRSNQPQHF. The CDR3 nucleotides are TGTGCCAGCAGCGACGGGACAGGGGATAGGAGCAATCAGCCCCAGCATTTT.